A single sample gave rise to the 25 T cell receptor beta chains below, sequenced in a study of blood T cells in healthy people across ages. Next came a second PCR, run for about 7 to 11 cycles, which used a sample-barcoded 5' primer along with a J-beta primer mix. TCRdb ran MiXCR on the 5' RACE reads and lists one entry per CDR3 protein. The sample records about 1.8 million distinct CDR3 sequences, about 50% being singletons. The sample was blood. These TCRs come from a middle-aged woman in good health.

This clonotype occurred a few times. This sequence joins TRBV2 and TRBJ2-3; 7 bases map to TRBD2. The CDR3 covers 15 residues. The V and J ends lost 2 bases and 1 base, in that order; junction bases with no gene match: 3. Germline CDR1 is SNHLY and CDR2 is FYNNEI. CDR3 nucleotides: TGTGCCAGCAGTGAACAGCGGGGAGGCACAGATACGCAGTATTTT. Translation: CASSEQRGGTDTQYF. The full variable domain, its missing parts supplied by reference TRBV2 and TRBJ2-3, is EPEVTQTPSHQVTQMGQEVILRCVPISNHLYFYWYRQILGQKVEFLVSFYNNEISEKSEIFDDQFSVERPDGSNFTLKIRSTKLEDSAMYFCASSEQRGGTDTQYFGPGTRLTVL.

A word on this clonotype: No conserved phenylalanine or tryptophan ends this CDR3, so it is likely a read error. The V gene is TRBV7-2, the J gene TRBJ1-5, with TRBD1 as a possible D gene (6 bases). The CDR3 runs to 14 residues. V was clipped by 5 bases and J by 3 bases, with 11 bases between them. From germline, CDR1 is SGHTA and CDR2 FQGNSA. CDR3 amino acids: CASSEGGPNQPQHS. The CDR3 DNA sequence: TGTGCCAGCAGCGAGGGGGGACCCAATCAGCCCCAGCATTCT.

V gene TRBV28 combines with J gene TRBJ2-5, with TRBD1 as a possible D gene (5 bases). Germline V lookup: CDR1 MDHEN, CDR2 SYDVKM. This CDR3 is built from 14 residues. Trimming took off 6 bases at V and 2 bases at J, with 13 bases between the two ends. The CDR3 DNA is TGTGCCAGCAGAAGGGGTCCCTCACAAGAGACCCAGTACTTC. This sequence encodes CASRRGPSQETQYF.

The chain's CDR3 is CASSQEVGDYGYTF. The CDR3 DNA is TGTGCCAGCAGCCAAGAGGTCGGGGACTATGGCTACACCTTC. The chain uses TRBV4-2 and TRBJ1-2; D is undetermined. CDR3 length: 14 amino acids. Trimming removed 0 bases from V and 3 bases from J, with 8 bases in between. Germline CDR1 is LGHNA and CDR2 is YNFKEQ.

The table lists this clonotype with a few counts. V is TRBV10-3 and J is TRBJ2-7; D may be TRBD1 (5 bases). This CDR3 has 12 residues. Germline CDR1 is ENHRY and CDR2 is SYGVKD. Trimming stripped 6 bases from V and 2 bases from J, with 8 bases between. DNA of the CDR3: TGTGCCATCAGACAGGAAACCTACGAGCAGTACTTC. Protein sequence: CAIRQETYEQYF.

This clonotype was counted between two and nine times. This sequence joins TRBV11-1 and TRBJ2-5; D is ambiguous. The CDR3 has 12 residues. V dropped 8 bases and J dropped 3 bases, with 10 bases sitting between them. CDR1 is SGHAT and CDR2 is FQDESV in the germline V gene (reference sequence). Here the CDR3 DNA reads TGTGCCAGCGGAGAGCTAAAAGAGACCCAGTACTTC. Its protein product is CASGELKETQYF.

In nucleotides, the CDR3 is TGTGCCACCAGTGAACCTGGACTAGCGGGGGGTGATACGCAGTATTTT. Translated, it gives CATSEPGLAGGDTQYF. The chain combines TRBV24-1 with TRBJ2-3; 14 bases are a match to TRBD2. V trimming: 4 bases; J trimming: 6 bases; junction bases outside the gene matches: 5. Looked up from germline, CDR1 is KGHDR and CDR2 is SFDVKD. There are 16 residues in the CDR3.

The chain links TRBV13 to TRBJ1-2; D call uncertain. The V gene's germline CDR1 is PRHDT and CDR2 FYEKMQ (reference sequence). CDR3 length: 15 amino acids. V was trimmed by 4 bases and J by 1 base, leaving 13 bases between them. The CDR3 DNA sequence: TGTGCCAGCAGCTCGAAGACTGAGATTAACTATGGCTACACCTTC. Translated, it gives CASSSKTEINYGYTF.

The CDR3 bases are TGCGCCAGCAGCAGCCCCGACACGGGTATAAATACGCAGTATTTT. It yields the protein CASSSPDTGINTQYF. The chain employs TRBV5-1 and TRBJ2-3, with no clear D. Trimming took off 4 bases at V and 7 bases at J, with 19 bases between the two ends. Germline V gene sequence: CDR1 SGHRS, CDR2 YFSETQ. This CDR3 has 15 residues. The entire variable domain, with the rest obtained from reference TRBV5-1 and TRBJ2-3, is as follows: KAGVTQTPRYLIKTRGQQVTLSCSPISGHRSVSWYQQTPGQGLQFLFEYFSETQRNKGNFPGRFSGRQFSNSRSEMNVSTLELGDSALYLCASSSPDTGINTQYFGPGTRLTVL.

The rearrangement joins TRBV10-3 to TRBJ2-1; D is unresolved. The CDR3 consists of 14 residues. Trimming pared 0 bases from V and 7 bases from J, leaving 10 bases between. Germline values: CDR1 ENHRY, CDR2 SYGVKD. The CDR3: CAISESSGRNEQFF. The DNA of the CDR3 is TGTGCCATCAGTGAGTCTTCAGGCCGTAATGAGCAGTTCTTC.

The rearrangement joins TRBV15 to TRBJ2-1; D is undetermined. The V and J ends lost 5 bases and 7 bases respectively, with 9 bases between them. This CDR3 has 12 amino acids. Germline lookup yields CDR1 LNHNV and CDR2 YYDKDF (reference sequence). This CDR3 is CATSGRRNEQFF. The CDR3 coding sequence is TGTGCCACCAGCGGAAGAAGGAATGAGCAGTTCTTC.

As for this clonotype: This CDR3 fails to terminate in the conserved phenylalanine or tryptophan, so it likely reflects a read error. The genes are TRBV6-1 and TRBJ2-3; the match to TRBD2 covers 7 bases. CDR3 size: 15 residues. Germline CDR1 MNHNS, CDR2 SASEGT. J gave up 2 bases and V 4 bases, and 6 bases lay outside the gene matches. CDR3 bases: TGTGCCAGCAGTGGCCAGCGGGGACTCACAGATACGCAGTATCTT. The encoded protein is CASSGQRGLTDTQYL.

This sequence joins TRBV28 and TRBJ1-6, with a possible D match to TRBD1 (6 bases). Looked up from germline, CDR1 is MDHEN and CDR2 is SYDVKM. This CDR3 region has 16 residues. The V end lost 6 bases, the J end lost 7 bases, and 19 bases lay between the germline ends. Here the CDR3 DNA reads TGTGCCAGCAGGCCCCCCGGGGGCACGGGGAATTCACCCCTCCACTTT. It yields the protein CASRPPGGTGNSPLHF. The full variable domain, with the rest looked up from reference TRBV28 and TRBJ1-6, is DVKVTQSSRYLVKRTGEKVFLECVQDMDHENMFWYRQDPGLGLRLIYFSYDVKMKEKGDIPEGYSVSREKKERFSLILESASTNQTSMYLCASRPPGGTGNSPLHFGNGTRLTVT.

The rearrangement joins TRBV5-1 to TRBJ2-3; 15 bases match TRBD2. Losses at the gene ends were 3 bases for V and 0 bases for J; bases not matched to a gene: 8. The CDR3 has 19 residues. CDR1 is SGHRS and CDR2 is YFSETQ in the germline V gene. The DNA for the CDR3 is TGCGCCAGCAGCTCGGGACTAGCGGGGGGTACACCTAGCACAGATACGCAGTATTTT. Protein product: CASSSGLAGGTPSTDTQYF.

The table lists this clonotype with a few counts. The CDR3 sequence: CSVEVEGQGYTDTQYF. The CDR3 DNA follows: TGCAGCGTTGAAGTTGAGGGACAGGGGTACACAGATACGCAGTATTTT. This chain connects TRBV29-1 to TRBJ2-3; 10 nucleotides match TRBD1. With 1 base clipped from V and 2 bases from J, the junction kept 6 bases outside the gene matches. The CDR3 spans 16 residues. In germline, CDR1 is SQVTM, CDR2 ANQGSEA.

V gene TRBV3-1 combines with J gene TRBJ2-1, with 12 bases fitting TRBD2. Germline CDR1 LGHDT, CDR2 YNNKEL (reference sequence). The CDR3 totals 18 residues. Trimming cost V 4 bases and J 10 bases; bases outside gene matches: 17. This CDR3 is CASSLPRTSGAPIGEQFF. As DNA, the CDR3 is TGTGCCAGCAGCCTCCCTCGGACTAGCGGGGCCCCCATTGGGGAGCAGTTCTTC.

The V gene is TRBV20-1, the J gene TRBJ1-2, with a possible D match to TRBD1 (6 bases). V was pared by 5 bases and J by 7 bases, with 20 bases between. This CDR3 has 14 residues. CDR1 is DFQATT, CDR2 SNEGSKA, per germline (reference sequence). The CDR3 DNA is TGCAGTGCTCCTCCTAGGACAGAAGTAGGTGGCTACACCTTC. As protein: CSAPPRTEVGGYTF.

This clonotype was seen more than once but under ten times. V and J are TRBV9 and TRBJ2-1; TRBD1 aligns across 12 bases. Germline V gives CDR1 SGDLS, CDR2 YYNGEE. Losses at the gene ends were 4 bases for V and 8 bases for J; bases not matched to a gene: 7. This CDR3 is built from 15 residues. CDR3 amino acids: CASSFGTGGVDEQFF. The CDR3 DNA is TGTGCCAGCAGCTTTGGGACAGGGGGCGTGGATGAGCAGTTCTTC.

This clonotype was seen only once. The CDR3 region is CASSPGTGKANFQPQHF. CDR3 sequence (DNA): TGCGCCAGCAGCCCAGGGACAGGGAAGGCCAATTTCCAGCCCCAGCATTTT. V and J are TRBV5-1 and TRBJ1-5; TRBD1 matches 9 bases. The V gene end was trimmed by 4 bases and the J gene end by 7 bases; junction bases not matched to a gene: 15. The CDR3 runs 17 residues. Germline assignment: CDR1 SGHRS and CDR2 YFSETQ.

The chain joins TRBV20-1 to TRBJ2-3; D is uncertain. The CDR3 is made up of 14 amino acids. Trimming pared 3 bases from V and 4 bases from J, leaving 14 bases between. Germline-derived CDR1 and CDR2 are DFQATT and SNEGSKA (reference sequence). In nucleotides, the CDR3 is TGCAGTGCTAGGGGCCTGGAGTCTTCAGATACGCAGTATTTT. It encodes CSARGLESSDTQYF.

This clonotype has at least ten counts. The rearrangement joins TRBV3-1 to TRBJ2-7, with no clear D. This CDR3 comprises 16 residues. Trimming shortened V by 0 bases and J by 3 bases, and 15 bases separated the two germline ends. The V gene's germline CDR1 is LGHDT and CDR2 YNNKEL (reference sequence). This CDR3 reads CASSQDTGPQIYEQYF. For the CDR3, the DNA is TGTGCCAGCAGCCAAGACACCGGGCCACAAATCTACGAGCAGTACTTC.

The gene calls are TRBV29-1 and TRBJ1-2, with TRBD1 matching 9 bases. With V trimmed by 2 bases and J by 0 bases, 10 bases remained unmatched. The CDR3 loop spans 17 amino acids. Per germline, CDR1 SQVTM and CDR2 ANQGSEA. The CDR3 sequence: CSVEWGGQGHPNYGYTF. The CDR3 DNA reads TGCAGCGTTGAATGGGGGGGACAGGGACATCCTAACTATGGCTACACCTTC.

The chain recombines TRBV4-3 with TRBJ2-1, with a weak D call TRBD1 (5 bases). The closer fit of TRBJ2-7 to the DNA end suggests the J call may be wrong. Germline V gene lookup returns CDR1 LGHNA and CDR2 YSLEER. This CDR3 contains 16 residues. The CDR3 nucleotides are TGCGCCAGCAGCCATGAAGGGGTAGGCTCCTACAATGAGCAGTACTTC. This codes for CASSHEGVGSYNEQYF.

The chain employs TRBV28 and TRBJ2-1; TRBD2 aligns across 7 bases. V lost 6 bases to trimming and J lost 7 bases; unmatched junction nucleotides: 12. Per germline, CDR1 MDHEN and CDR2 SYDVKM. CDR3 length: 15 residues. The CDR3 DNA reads TGTGCCAGCAGCCCCCCGGGACTATCGACGAATGAGCAGTTCTTC. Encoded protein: CASSPPGLSTNEQFF.

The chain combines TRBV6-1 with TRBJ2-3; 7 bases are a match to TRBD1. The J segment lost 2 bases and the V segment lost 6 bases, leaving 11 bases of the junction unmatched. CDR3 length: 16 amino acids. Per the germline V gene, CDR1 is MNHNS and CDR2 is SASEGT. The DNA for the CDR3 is TGTGCCAGCAGCCGACAGGGTTGGAGCCCCACAGATACGCAGTATTTT. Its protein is CASSRQGWSPTDTQYF.